The rows below give T cell receptor beta chains drawn from one sample of a study of OX40 agonist ivuxolimab in advanced cancers. This table comes from immunoSEQ multiplex PCR, and its TCRdb copy is limited to in-frame clones, with some not included. The top ten hold roughly 4.2% of the sample, which has about 55,000 clones, approximately 88% seen once. This specimen was CD4+ or CD8+ T cells sorted from blood, taken in a trial of the OX40 agonist ivuxolimab. Every receptor here comes from an adult with an advanced solid tumor such as melanoma, head and neck, liver or kidney cancer. Both conserved end residues are part of each CDR3. D genes are given only for firm matches. The size of a clone is reported for some rows only, either as once, few or many, or as a class for expanded clones.

TRBV2	.	once	TRBJ2-1	13	TGTGCCAGCAGGGACTCACTAGTAACTGAGCAGTTCTTC	CASRDSLVTEQFF
TRBV5-1	.	.	TRBJ2-7	15	TGCGCCAGCAGCTCCCTCGGCAGGGGATCCTACGAGCAGTACTTC	CASSSLGRGSYEQYF
TRBV5-1	.	few	TRBJ2-1	15	TGCGCCAGCAGCTCCTCCCGGGCGGGCTACAATGAGCAGTTCTTC	CASSSSRAGYNEQFF
TRBV4-1	TRBD2	.	TRBJ2-5	16	TGCGCCAGCAGCCGTACGACTAGCGGGAGGTACGAGACCCAGTACTTC	CASSRTTSGRYETQYF
TRBV11-2	TRBD1	.	TRBJ2-7	15	TGTGCCAGCAGCTTAGACCAGGGGGCTATCTACGAGCAGTACTTC	CASSLDQGAIYEQYF
TRBV5-1	.	.	TRBJ1-4	15	TGCGCCAGCAGCTCTTCGAGTGCAACTAATGAAAAACTGTTTTTT	CASSSSSATNEKLFF
TRBV27	.	once	TRBJ1-2	13	TGTGCCAGCAGTTTCGCTCCTAACTATGGCTACACCTTC	CASSFAPNYGYTF
TRBV2	.	.	TRBJ2-1	15	TGTGCCAGCAGTGACCGGGACAACGTGTGGAATGAGCAGTTCTTC	CASSDRDNVWNEQFF
TRBV29-1	.	.	TRBJ2-3	13	TGCAGCGTTGAGAGTCTCGGCACAGATACGCAGTATTTT	CSVESLGTDTQYF
TRBV5-4	TRBD2	.	TRBJ2-5	13	TGTGCCAGCAGCTTCACTAGCGGAGAGACCCAGTACTTC	CASSFTSGETQYF
TRBV4-3	.	.	TRBJ1-2	16	TGCGCCAGCAGCCAAGAAGGGGGAGGAGAGGGCGGTGGCTACACCTTC	CASSQEGGGEGGGYTF
TRBV5-6	.	.	TRBJ2-3	19	TGTGCCAGCAGCTATCCCGAAGTGGTCGGGAACTTCCCCACAGATACGCAGTATTTT	CASSYPEVVGNFPTDTQYF
TRBV6-5	.	.	TRBJ1-1	16	TGTGCCAGCAGTTACTCCGATACTACAATGAACACTGAAGCTTTCTTT	CASSYSDTTMNTEAFF
TRBV27	TRBD2	once	TRBJ2-5	16	TGTGCCAGCAGCCGTTGGATAGCGGGAGGGCAAGAGACCCAGTACTTC	CASSRWIAGGQETQYF
TRBV7-6	TRBD1	.	TRBJ1-2	16	TGTGCCAGCAGCTTAAGTGGACAGGGTGCTAACTATGGCTACACCTTC	CASSLSGQGANYGYTF
TRBV11-3	.	.	TRBJ1-6	17	TGTGCCAGCAGCTTTCGATCTGCACCAGGGGTTAATTCACCCCTCCACTTT	CASSFRSAPGVNSPLHF
TRBV7-2	.	.	TRBJ2-7	14	TGTGCCAGCAGCCCTCGGCCCGGAGCCTACGAGCAGTACTTC	CASSPRPGAYEQYF
TRBV18	TRBD2	.	TRBJ2-1	14	TGTGCCTGCCGGGCCGATAGCGGGAGCAGAAAGCAGTTCTTC	CACRADSGSRKQFF
TRBV30	TRBD1	.	TRBJ1-1	15	TGTGCCTGGAGCCTGTTTGGGACAGGGGGCACTGAAGCTTTCTTT	CAWSLFGTGGTEAFF
TRBV4-2	TRBD2	.	TRBJ2-5	16	TGTGCCAGCAGCTCTGCCTCAAGCGGGGCAACAGAGACCCAGTACTTC	CASSSASSGATETQYF
TRBV7-8	TRBD1	once	TRBJ2-3	15	TGTGCCAGCGGAAGGACAGGGGGCGTCACAGATACGCAGTATTTT	CASGRTGGVTDTQYF
TRBV5-5	.	.	TRBJ1-2	13	TGTGCCAGCAGCACTTGGGATAGCGGTGGCTACACCTTC	CASSTWDSGGYTF
TRBV5-6	.	.	TRBJ2-3	17	TGTGCCAGCAGCTTGTATGGCGGTCGGGGGAGCACAGATACGCAGTATTTT	CASSLYGGRGSTDTQYF
TRBV19	TRBD2	.	TRBJ2-1	17	TGTGCCAGTAGTATATCAGGCGGGAGTATTTCCTACAATGAGCAGTTCTTC	CASSISGGSISYNEQFF
TRBV7-8	TRBD1	.	TRBJ1-2	16	TGTGCCAGCAGCTTACGGGACAGGGGAGCTAACTATGGCTACACCTTC	CASSLRDRGANYGYTF
TRBV20-1	TRBD1	.	TRBJ2-3	10	TGCAGTGCTGAGGGGACAGAGATGTATTTT	CSAEGTEMYF
TRBV6-1	.	medium-sized	TRBJ2-3	14	TGTGCCAGCTCGAGCGGAGGAAGCACAGATACGCAGTATTTT	CASSSGGSTDTQYF
TRBV7-9	TRBD2	.	TRBJ2-7	14	TGTGCCAGCAGTCTAGCGGGAGGGGGATACGAGCAGTACTTC	CASSLAGGGYEQYF
TRBV9	TRBD2	once	TRBJ2-5	16	TGTGCCAGCAGCGTAGGGGTAGCGGGAGGGCCAGAGACCCAGTACTTC	CASSVGVAGGPETQYF
TRBV5-4	TRBD2	.	TRBJ2-5	14	TGTGCCAGCAGTCGCGAAAGGGGAGGGGAGACCCAGTACTTC	CASSRERGGETQYF
TRBV7-2	TRBD2	few	TRBJ2-7	15	TGTGCCAGCAGCTCAGAGGGACTAGCGGGAAGCGAGCAGTACTTC	CASSSEGLAGSEQYF
TRBV6-5	TRBD2	.	TRBJ2-3	15	TGTGCCAGCAGCTTGAAAGCGGGAGCCACAGATACGCAGTATTTT	CASSLKAGATDTQYF
TRBV5-1	.	once	TRBJ2-2	16	TGCGCCAGCAGCTTGGGCCTCCCCGCGAACACCGGGGAGCTGTTTTTT	CASSLGLPANTGELFF
TRBV7-8	TRBD2	.	TRBJ2-3	19	TGTGCCAGCAGTTCCGCCCCTAGCGGGAGGGCCGGGAGCACAGATACGCAGTATTTT	CASSSAPSGRAGSTDTQYF
TRBV11-2	.	.	TRBJ1-1	16	TGTGCCAGCAGCTTATACAGGGAAGGTCCCTCCGTGGAAGCTTTCTTT	CASSLYREGPSVEAFF
TRBV5-5	.	.	TRBJ2-7	15	TGTGCCAGCAGCTTGCTTTACACCAACTCCTACGAGCAGTACTTC	CASSLLYTNSYEQYF
TRBV5-1	.	.	TRBJ1-5	16	TGCGCCAGCAGCTTGGGGGGAACAACCGGACTTCAGGCCCAGCATTTT	CASSLGGTTGLQAQHF
TRBV7-9	TRBD1	.	TRBJ1-4	16	TGTGCCAGCAGCTTTGGTACAGGGGCCCTTAATGAAAAACTGTTTTTT	CASSFGTGALNEKLFF
TRBV28	TRBD1	.	TRBJ2-7	12	TGTGCCAGCAGTTTTGGACAGGTGGGTCAGTACTTC	CASSFGQVGQYF
TRBV30	.	.	TRBJ2-2	16	TGTGCCTGGAGTGTACCGGCTAGCGACAAGACCGGGGAGCTGTTTTTT	CAWSVPASDKTGELFF
TRBV28	.	.	TRBJ1-4	12	TGTGCCAGCAGTCTCTTTAATGAAAAACTGTTTTTT	CASSLFNEKLFF
TRBV5-1	.	.	TRBJ2-3	14	TGCGCCAGCAGCTTGGACAGTGCCACAGATACGCAGTATTTT	CASSLDSATDTQYF
TRBV11-3	TRBD1	few	TRBJ2-7	17	TGTGCCAGCAGCCCTAGACCCTCACAGGGGCCAAACTACGAGCAGTACTTC	CASSPRPSQGPNYEQYF
TRBV6-5	.	.	TRBJ1-2	13	TGTGCCAGCAGTGAATCTACCGGCTATGGCTACACCTTC	CASSESTGYGYTF
TRBV4-3	TRBD2	.	TRBJ2-1	18	TGCGCCAGCAGCCCCAGACTAGCGGGAGGGCCGGTCTACAATGAGCAGTTCTTC	CASSPRLAGGPVYNEQFF
TRBV2	.	.	TRBJ1-6	13	TGTGCCGGAACCTATACAGAGGATTCACCCCTCCACTTT	CAGTYTEDSPLHF
TRBV27	.	few	TRBJ1-1	17	TGTGCCAGCAGCCCAATAACAACGGAAAGATTGAACACTGAAGCTTTCTTT	CASSPITTERLNTEAFF
TRBV19	TRBD1	.	TRBJ1-2	14	TGTGCCAGTAAGAAGACAGGGTCTAACTATGGCTACACCTTC	CASKKTGSNYGYTF
TRBV6-1	TRBD1	.	TRBJ1-2	14	TGTGCCAGCGGAGGGGGCGGGGCTAACTATGGCTACACCTTC	CASGGGGANYGYTF
TRBV11-2	TRBD1	.	TRBJ2-1	17	TGTGCCAGCAGCTTAAATCGTGCAAAGGGGGCCGACAATGAGCAGTTCTTC	CASSLNRAKGADNEQFF
TRBV7-2	TRBD1	.	TRBJ1-5	15	TGTGCCAGCAGCCGGGACAGGGGGTTTAATCAGCCCCAGCATTTT	CASSRDRGFNQPQHF
TRBV2	TRBD1	.	TRBJ2-5	15	TGTGCCAGCAGTGGAGACAGGGGGCCCACAGAGACCCAGTACTTC	CASSGDRGPTETQYF
TRBV20-1	.	.	TRBJ1-1	11	TGCAGTGCTAGGATGGGGACTGAAGCTTTCTTT	CSARMGTEAFF
TRBV10-2	.	.	TRBJ2-1	18	TGCGCCAGCAGTGAACCCAGCGGTTGGGGGCCGGGGGGCAATGAGCAGTTCTTC	CASSEPSGWGPGGNEQFF
TRBV4-1	TRBD2	.	TRBJ2-5	16	TGCGCCAGCAGCCAACGGTTCCGACTAGCGGAAGAGACCCAGTACTTC	CASSQRFRLAEETQYF
TRBV7-2	.	.	TRBJ2-3	14	TGTGCCAGCAGCTCTCTTGTGAGCACAGATACGCAGTATTTT	CASSSLVSTDTQYF
TRBV19	TRBD2	.	TRBJ2-2	13	TGTGCCAGTAGTCATCGGGGGGCCGGGGAGCTGTTTTTT	CASSHRGAGELFF
TRBV27	.	.	TRBJ1-5	16	TGTGCCAGCAGTTTTCGGAATGGACAGCCCAATCAGCCCCAGCATTTT	CASSFRNGQPNQPQHF
TRBV5-1	.	.	TRBJ1-1	13	TGCGCCAGCACCTTCAACAGGGACACTGAAGCTTTCTTT	CASTFNRDTEAFF
TRBV5-1	TRBD2	.	TRBJ2-3	16	TGCGCCAGCAGCTTAGAGGGACTAGCGGGAGTAGATACGCAGTATTTT	CASSLEGLAGVDTQYF